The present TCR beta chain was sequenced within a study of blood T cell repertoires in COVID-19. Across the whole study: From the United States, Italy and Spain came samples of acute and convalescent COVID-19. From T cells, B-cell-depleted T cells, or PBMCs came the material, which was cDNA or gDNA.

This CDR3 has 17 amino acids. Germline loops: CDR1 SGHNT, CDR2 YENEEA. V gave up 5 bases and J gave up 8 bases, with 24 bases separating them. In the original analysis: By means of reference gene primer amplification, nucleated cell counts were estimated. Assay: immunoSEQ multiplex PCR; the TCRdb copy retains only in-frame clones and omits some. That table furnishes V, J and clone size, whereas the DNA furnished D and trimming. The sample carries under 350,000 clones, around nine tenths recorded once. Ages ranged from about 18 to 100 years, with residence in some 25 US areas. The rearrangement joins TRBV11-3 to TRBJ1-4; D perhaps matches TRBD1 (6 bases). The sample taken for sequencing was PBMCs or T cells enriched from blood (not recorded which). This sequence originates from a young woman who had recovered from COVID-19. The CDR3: CASSAGQGVLAEEKLFF. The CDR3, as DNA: TGTGCCAGCAGCGCGGGACAAGGGGTACTAGCGGAGGAAAAACTGTTTTTT.